This section outlines one TCR beta chain sequence together with its context. These data are taken from a study of Graves' ophthalmopathy and Graves' hyperthyroidism. The ends lost 5 bases at V and 0 bases at J; junction bases unmatched: 6. The CDR3 runs to 16 residues. Germline loops: CDR1 PRHDT, CDR2 FYEKMQ (reference sequence). RNA transcripts yielded amplified TCR beta CDR3 regions. The authors performed first-round RT-PCR with HTBI primers and then a second-round multiplex PCR. TCRdb independently ran MiXCR on the multiplex PCR reads; one entry per CDR3 protein. The table lists just over 400,000 distinct CDR3 sequences, approximately 21% of them singletons, with approximately 3% in the top ten. Additional autoimmune diseases, uncontrolled infections, pregnancy or lactation disqualified patients.

The source of this sequence is a woman aged 18-29 years with stable Graves' hyperthyroidism. The chain employs TRBV13 and TRBJ1-3; 8 bases are shared with TRBD1. Sequenced input: peripheral blood. CDR3 sequence: CASSLRQGFSGNTIYF. DNA for the CDR3: TGTGCCAGCAGCCTCCGACAGGGGTTCTCTGGAAACACCATATATTTT.